Presented here are 18 T cell receptor beta chains from one specimen sequenced in a study of T cell responses to AZD1222 COVID-19 vaccine. Assay: immunoSEQ multiplex PCR; the TCRdb copy retains only in-frame clones and omits some. The sample has roughly 110,000 clones, around 90% seen once. This material consisted of peripheral blood, taken on day 0 of AZD1222 vaccination. The source is an adult in good health.

The chain is built from TRBV5-1 and TRBJ2-3; 9 bases map to TRBD1. In germline, CDR1 is SGHRS, CDR2 YFSETQ. Germline trimming cut 5 bases from V and 3 bases from J; bases unmatched to any gene: 13. This CDR3 contains 17 residues. The CDR3 coding sequence is TGCGCCAGCAGGGGACAGGGACAGACGTTCGAGACAGATACGCAGTATTTT. This encodes CASRGQGQTFETDTQYF.

This chain connects TRBV27 to TRBJ1-1, with 7 bases identical to TRBD1. J was trimmed by 4 bases and V by 6 bases; bases with no gene match: 5. CDR3 length equals 13 residues. The germline V gene encodes CDR1 MNHEY and CDR2 SMNVEV (reference sequence). CDR3 DNA sequence: TGTGCCAGCAGCTATAACAGGGGCACTGAAGCTTTCTTT. The encoded protein is CASSYNRGTEAFF.

V gene TRBV11-3 combines with J gene TRBJ2-1; weak D call: TRBD2 (5 bases). Trimming took 3 bases from V and 12 from J, leaving 18 bases between them. Germline assignment: CDR1 SGHNT and CDR2 YENEEA. CDR3 length: 14 residues. DNA of the CDR3: TGTGCCAGCAGCTTCGACGGAGGAATGTTTAGGCAGTTCTTC. As protein: CASSFDGGMFRQFF.

The chain uses TRBV7-3 and TRBJ2-1; D gene ambiguous. CDR1 is SGHTA and CDR2 is FQGTGA in the germline V gene. This CDR3 is 15 amino acids long. Trimming removed 2 bases from V and 7 bases from J, with 15 bases in between. CDR3 loop: CASSLPGSHPNEQFF. Written as DNA, the CDR3 is TGTGCCAGCAGCTTACCCGGTTCTCACCCTAATGAGCAGTTCTTC.

The chain recombines TRBV28 with TRBJ1-6; 7 bases map to TRBD1. CDR1 and CDR2 (germline): MDHEN, SYDVKM. The CDR3 is 16 residues long. After removal of 4 bases from V and 5 bases from J, the junction contained 8 bases not matched to a gene. CDR3 sequence (DNA): TGTGCCAGCAGTTACAGGGGAAACTTCCATAATTCACCCCTCCACTTT. Its translation: CASSYRGNFHNSPLHF.

This clone was detected a few times. The J gene is TRBJ2-7, the V gene TRBV10-1, with D possibly being TRBD1 (6 bases). The V end was cut by 7 bases, the J end by 4 bases, with 14 bases between. CDR3 size: 13 residues. Germline CDR1 reads WNHNN; CDR2 reads SYGVQD (reference sequence). CDR3 in amino acids: CASTPGRGYEQYF. The CDR3 DNA is TGCGCCAGCACCCCCGGCAGGGGATACGAGCAGTACTTC.

The rearrangement joins TRBV6-5 to TRBJ1-2; D is uncertain. CDR1 is MNHEY, CDR2 SVGAGI, per germline. The V gene lost 7 bases and the J gene lost 2 bases, with 11 bases spanning the gap. The CDR3 length is 13 residues. For the CDR3, the DNA is TGTGCCAGCAAGACCCGAGCGAACTATGGCTACACCTTC. Its protein is CASKTRANYGYTF.

The chain joins TRBV2 to TRBJ1-6; unclear D gene. This CDR3 comprises 8 residues. The germline V gene encodes CDR1 SNHLY and CDR2 FYNNEI. Trimming pared 4 bases from V and 16 bases from J, leaving 2 bases between. Written as DNA, the CDR3 is TGTGCCAGCAGTGTTCTCCACTTT. Translation gives CASSVLHF.

The V call is TRBV6-5, the J call TRBJ2-7; possibly TRBD2 for D (6 bases). Germline V lookup: CDR1 MNHEY, CDR2 SVGAGI. Deletions cut 6 bases from V and 7 bases from J, with 19 bases between. The CDR3 length is 14 residues. CDR3 in DNA: TGTGCCAGCAGGACCGCTTTGTGGGGGAGGGAGCAGTACTTC. It codes for CASRTALWGREQYF.

This chain uses TRBV5-1 with TRBJ2-7; 10 positions agree with TRBD2. CDR1 is SGHRS and CDR2 is YFSETQ in the germline V gene. The CDR3 has 18 residues. V shed 0 bases, J shed 3 bases, and the junction held 12 bases outside the gene matches. The CDR3 spells CASSLVGGAWTSGYEQYF. The CDR3 nucleotides read TGCGCCAGCAGCTTGGTTGGGGGCGCCTGGACTAGCGGCTACGAGCAGTACTTC.

The rearrangement links TRBV3-1 (or the pseudogene TRBV3-2) to TRBJ2-3, with 11 nucleotides matching TRBD2. With 4 bases clipped from V and 14 bases from J, the junction kept 5 bases outside the gene matches. The germline V gene encodes CDR1 LGHDT and CDR2 YNNKEL (reference sequence). The CDR3 covers 12 residues. CDR3 in DNA: TGTGCCAGCAGCCGGAGGACTAGCGGGCGGTATTTT. This translates into CASSRRTSGRYF.

The rearrangement uses TRBV27 and TRBJ1-1, with D perhaps TRBD1 (5 bases). In germline, CDR1 is MNHEY, CDR2 SMNVEV (reference sequence). V lost 2 bases and J lost 8, with 12 bases in between. This CDR3 is built from 13 residues. The CDR3 DNA sequence: TGTGCCAGCAGTTTACGGCAGGGTACGGAAGCTTTCTTT. This sequence encodes CASSLRQGTEAFF.

J is TRBJ2-3 and V is TRBV24-1, with D unclear. Germline lookup yields CDR1 KGHDR and CDR2 SFDVKD. The V and J ends lost 1 base and 5 bases respectively, with 15 bases between them. The CDR3 runs 16 residues. The DNA of the CDR3 is TGTGCCACCAGTGATTTTTTAGTGGGAAGAGGAGATACGCAGTATTTT. Its translation is CATSDFLVGRGDTQYF.

This chain joins TRBV28 and TRBJ2-3; TRBD1 aligns across 7 bases. The CDR3 contains 14 residues. CDR1 is MDHEN, CDR2 SYDVKM, per germline. Trimming cost V 3 bases and J 4 bases; bases outside gene matches: 4. The CDR3 nucleotides are TGTGCCAGCAGTTTGGGACAGATCGCAGATACGCAGTATTTT. Amino acids: CASSLGQIADTQYF.

This rearrangement joins TRBV6-5 to TRBJ2-7; D might be TRBD1 or TRBD2, each matching 6 bases. V was shortened by 4 bases and J by 6 bases, with 13 bases between the two germline ends. Per the germline V gene, CDR1 is MNHEY and CDR2 is SVGAGI. The CDR3 length is 13 residues. CDR3 in amino acids: CASSLQGGGEQYF. CDR3 sequence (DNA): TGTGCCAGCAGTTTACAGGGAGGAGGCGAGCAGTACTTC.

V usage is TRBV11-1 and J usage is TRBJ2-7; 10 bases are a match to TRBD2. The CDR3 totals 14 residues. J lost 6 bases, V lost 6 bases, and 8 bases had no gene match. The V gene's germline CDR1 is SGHAT and CDR2 FQDESV (reference sequence). The CDR3 loop reads CASSQVAGGSEQYF. The CDR3 nucleotides are TGTGCCAGCAGTCAGGTAGCGGGAGGATCCGAGCAGTACTTC. The full variable domain, in which reference TRBV11-1 and TRBJ2-7 provide the parts outside the CDR3, is EAEVAQSPRYKITEKSQAVAFWCDPISGHATLYWYRQILGQGPELLVQFQDESVVDDSQLPKDRFSAERLKGVDSTLKIQPAELGDSAMYLCASSQVAGGSEQYFGPGTRLTVT.

J is TRBJ1-3 and V is TRBV19, with 8 nucleotides matching TRBD1. Per the germline V gene, CDR1 is LNHDA and CDR2 is SQIVND (reference sequence). V shed 10 bases, J shed 3 bases, and the junction held 2 bases outside the gene matches. There are 12 residues in the CDR3. The CDR3 spells CATGTGGNTIYF. CDR3 sequence (DNA): TGTGCCACCGGGACAGGTGGAAACACCATATATTTT.

V gene TRBV2 combines with J gene TRBJ2-7; TRBD1 matches 7 bases. Unmatched junction bases numbered 2, after V lost 6 bases and J lost 3 bases. Germline values: CDR1 SNHLY, CDR2 FYNNEI. The CDR3 covers 12 residues. The CDR3 nucleotides are TGTGCCAGCAGACGGGACAGCTACGAGCAGTACTTC. Its protein product is CASRRDSYEQYF.